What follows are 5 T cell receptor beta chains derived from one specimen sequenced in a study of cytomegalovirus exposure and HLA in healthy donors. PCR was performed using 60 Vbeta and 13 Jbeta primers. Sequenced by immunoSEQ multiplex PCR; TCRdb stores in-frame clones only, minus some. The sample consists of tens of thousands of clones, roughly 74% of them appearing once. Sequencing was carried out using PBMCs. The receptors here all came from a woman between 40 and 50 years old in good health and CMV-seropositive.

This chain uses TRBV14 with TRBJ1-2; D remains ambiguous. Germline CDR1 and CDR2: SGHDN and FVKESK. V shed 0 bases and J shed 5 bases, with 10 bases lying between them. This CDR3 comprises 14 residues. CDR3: CASSQDTGEYGYTF. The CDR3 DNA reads TGTGCCAGCAGCCAAGATACCGGGGAGTATGGCTACACCTTC.

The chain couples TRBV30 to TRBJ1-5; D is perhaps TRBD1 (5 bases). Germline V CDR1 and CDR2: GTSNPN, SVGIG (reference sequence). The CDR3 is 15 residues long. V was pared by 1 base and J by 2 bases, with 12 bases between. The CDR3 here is CAWSAGRGGNQPQHF. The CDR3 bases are TGTGCCTGGAGTGCCGGGAGAGGGGGCAATCAGCCCCAGCATTTT.

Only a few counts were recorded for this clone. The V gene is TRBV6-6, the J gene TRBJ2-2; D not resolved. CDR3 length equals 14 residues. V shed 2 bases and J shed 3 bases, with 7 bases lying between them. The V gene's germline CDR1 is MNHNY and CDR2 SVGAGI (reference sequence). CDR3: CASSYPLYTGELFF. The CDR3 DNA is TGTGCCAGCAGTTACCCCTTATACACCGGGGAGCTGTTTTTT.

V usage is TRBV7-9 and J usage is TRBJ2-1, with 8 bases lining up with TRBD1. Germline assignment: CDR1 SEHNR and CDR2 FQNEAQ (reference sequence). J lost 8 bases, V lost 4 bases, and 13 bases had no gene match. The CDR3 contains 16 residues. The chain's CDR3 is CASSSRGQVILDEQFF. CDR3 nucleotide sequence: TGTGCCAGCAGCTCCCGGGGACAGGTTATTCTCGATGAGCAGTTCTTC.

In DNA, the CDR3 is TGTGCCTGGAGGTCTGGGACAGGTTTCTCTGGGGCTTTCTTT. Its translation: CAWRSGTGFSGAFF. The chain links TRBV30 to TRBJ1-1; TRBD1 matches 8 bases. Germline V gives CDR1 GTSNPN, CDR2 SVGIG (reference sequence). The CDR3 has 14 residues. The ends lost 3 bases at V and 11 bases at J; junction bases unmatched: 14. The full variable domain, in which reference TRBV30 and TRBJ1-1 provide the parts outside the CDR3, is SQTIHQWPATLVQPVGSPLSLECTVEGTSNPNLYWYRQAAGRGLQLLFYSVGIGQISSEVPQNLSASRPQDRQFILSSKKLLLSDSGFYLCAWRSGTGFSGAFFGQGTRLTVV.